The T cell receptor (beta chain) described here comes from a study of cytomegalovirus exposure and HLA in healthy donors. Overall study: Among the roughly 370 genotyped donors, over 70% were placed in the Caucasian-associated ancestry cluster. Study findings and constraints: One cluster of highly shared sequence variants probably arose as a sequencing artifact. The study carried out a later analysis of TCR beta sequences. It associated 15,000 to 20,000 of them with specific HLA alleles at a false discovery rate of 0.05.

PCR used 60 Vbeta primers and 13 Jbeta primers. The assay was immunoSEQ multiplex PCR, and TCRdb's table has in-frame clones only and misses some. Here the sample spans around 130,000 clones, 65% to 90% being singletons. A remark on this clone: Its cognate antigen is unknown.

Trimming took 5 bases from V and 6 from J, leaving 16 bases between them. This CDR3 contains 15 residues. Germline lookup yields CDR1 SGHAT and CDR2 FQDESV (reference sequence). Sequenced sample: PBMCs. This clonotype was obtained from a woman in her late teens or twenties in good health and CMV-seropositive. V and J are TRBV11-1 and TRBJ2-2; weak D call: TRBD2 (5 bases). CDR3 sequence: CASSGRTSGAGELFF. The CDR3 coding sequence is TGTGCCAGCAGCGGCCGGACTTCAGGCGCCGGGGAGCTGTTTTTT.